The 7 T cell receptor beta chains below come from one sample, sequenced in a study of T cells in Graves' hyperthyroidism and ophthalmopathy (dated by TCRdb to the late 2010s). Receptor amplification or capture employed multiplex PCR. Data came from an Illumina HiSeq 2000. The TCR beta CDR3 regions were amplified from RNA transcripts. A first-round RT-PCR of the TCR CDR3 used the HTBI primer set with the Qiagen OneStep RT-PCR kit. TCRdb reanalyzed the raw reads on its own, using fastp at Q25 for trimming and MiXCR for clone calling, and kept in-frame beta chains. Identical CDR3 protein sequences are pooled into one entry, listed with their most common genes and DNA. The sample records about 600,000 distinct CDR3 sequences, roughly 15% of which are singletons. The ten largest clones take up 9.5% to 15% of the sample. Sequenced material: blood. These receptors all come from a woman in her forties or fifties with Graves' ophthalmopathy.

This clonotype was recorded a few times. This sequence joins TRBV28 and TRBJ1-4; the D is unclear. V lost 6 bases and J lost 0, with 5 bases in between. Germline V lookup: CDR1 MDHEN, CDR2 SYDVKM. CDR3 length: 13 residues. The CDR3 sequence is CASRVTTNEKLFF. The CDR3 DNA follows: TGTGCCAGCAGGGTCACAACTAATGAAAAACTGTTTTTT.

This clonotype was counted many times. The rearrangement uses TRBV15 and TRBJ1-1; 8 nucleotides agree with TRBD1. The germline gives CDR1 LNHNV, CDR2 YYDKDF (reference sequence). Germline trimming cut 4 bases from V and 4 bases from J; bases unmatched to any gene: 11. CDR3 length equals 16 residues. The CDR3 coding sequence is TGTGCCACCAGCACCGGGACAGGACTACGCGTCACTGAAGCTTTCTTT. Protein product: CATSTGTGLRVTEAFF.

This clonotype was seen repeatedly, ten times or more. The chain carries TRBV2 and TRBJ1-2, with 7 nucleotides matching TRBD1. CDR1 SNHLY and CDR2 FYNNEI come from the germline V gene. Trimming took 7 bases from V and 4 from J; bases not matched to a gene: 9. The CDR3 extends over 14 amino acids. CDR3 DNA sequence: TGTGCCAGCATGTCAACAGGGGCTCGCTATGGCTACACCTTC. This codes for CASMSTGARYGYTF.

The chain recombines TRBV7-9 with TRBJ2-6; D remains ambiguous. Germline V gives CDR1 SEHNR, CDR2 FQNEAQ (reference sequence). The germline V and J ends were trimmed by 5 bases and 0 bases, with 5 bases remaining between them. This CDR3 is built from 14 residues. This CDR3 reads CASSQLSGANVLTF. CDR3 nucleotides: TGTGCCAGCAGCCAGCTCTCTGGGGCCAACGTCCTGACTTTC.

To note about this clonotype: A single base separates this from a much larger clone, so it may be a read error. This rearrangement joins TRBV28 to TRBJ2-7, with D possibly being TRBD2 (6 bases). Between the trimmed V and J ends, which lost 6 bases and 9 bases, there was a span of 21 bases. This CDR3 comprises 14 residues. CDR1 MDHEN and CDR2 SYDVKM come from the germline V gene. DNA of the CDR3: TGTGCCAGCAGCACTCCGGGACTGGCCGCGGGGCAGTACTTC. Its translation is CASSTPGLAAGQYF.

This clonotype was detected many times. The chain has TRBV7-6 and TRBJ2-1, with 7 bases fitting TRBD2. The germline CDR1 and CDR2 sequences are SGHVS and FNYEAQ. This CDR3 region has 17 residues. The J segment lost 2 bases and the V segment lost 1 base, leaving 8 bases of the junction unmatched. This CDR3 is CASSLVAGVFPYNEQFF. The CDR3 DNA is TGTGCCAGCAGCTTAGTGGCGGGAGTCTTTCCCTACAATGAGCAGTTCTTC.

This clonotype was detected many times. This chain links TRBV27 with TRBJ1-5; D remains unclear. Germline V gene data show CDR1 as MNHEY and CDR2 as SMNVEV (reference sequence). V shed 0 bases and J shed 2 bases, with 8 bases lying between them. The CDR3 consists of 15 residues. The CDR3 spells CASSLSVAGNQPQHF. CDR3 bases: TGTGCCAGCAGTTTATCGGTGGCGGGCAATCAGCCCCAGCATTTT.